Below, one T cell receptor beta chain is given with its context. Its antigen is not yet known. Nothing much larger sits one base from this clone, and base qualities are not available. These data are taken from a study of cytomegalovirus exposure and HLA in healthy donors (dated by TCRdb to about 2017). Study-wide context: An earlier analysis of more than 550 of the donors reported roughly 300 Gb of sequence data and roughly 120 million unique TCR beta sequences obtained from about 200 million T cells. Roughly 300 gigabases of sequencing data and 80 million or so unique TCR sequences were included in an early release covering about 700 HLA-typed donors. Of the approximately 400 genotyped donors, roughly 80% fell in the genetic ancestry cluster associated with self-reported Caucasian donors. The aim of the study was to test whether cataloging public T cell receptors could identify signatures of past pathogen exposure. The T cell repertoires of several hundred subjects were profiled by immunosequencing and related to cytomegalovirus serostatus. Besides the first cohort of 666 subjects, a separate validation cohort made up of 120 or so different subjects was used. High-throughput TCR immunosequencing, statistical association of individual TCRs with disease status, and machine learning were combined to predict cytomegalovirus infection status. A later analysis re-examined previously published TCR beta repertoires from hundreds of donors and added high-resolution HLA genotyping to investigate patterns of TCR occurrence. Rather than using new phenotypic data, the later analysis identified candidate immune exposures from TCR beta sequences and from how often those sequences occurred across donors. To decide whether each TCR beta V gene segment behaved as functional or pseudogenic, an earlier analysis of nearly 600 of the donors relied on high-throughput TCR beta sequencing. Donor age, sex, ethnicity and CMV serostatus were collected together with the repertoire data. In a later genetic analysis, genome-wide SNP genotypes for about three fifths of the 666 donors were used, and that subset was treated as a discovery cohort. All discovery cohort repertoires had been generated using a single sequencing platform. Class I and class II HLA loci were covered by the typing at four-digit resolution. The number of typed donors differed by locus: roughly 620-630 for A, B, C, DRB1 and DQB1; approximately 520 for DQA1; 600 to 610 for DPA1; and roughly 450 for DPB1. Roughly five DR-DQ haplotypes were handled as single units for association and clustering, since linkage in the cohort was strong. On average, 235,054 unique TCR beta nucleotide sequences were sequenced per donor among fewer than 500 genotyped donors of the cohort, with 15% to 20% of those sequences being non-productive.

The V end gives up 3 bases and the J end 6 bases, leaving 4 bases in the junction not matched to a gene. The CDR3, cysteine through phenylalanine, is 13 amino acids long. CDR3 DNA only is kept here, 39 bases in frame from base 1. CDR1 and CDR2, looked up from the germline V gene, are SGHRS and YFSETQ. The cohort consisted of 666 healthy bone marrow donors. Cohort members were all nominally healthy when sampled, although unrecorded immune exposures were likely present. The donor was CMV seropositive and was included in the group of 250 to 300 seropositive cohort members. Each donor provided a peripheral blood sample, and peripheral blood mononuclear cells were used for TCR beta sequencing. Genomic DNA was extracted from the blood cell samples with the Qiagen DNeasy Blood Extraction Kit. Receptor libraries were prepared by the immunoSEQ multiplex PCR assay. For the multiplex PCR, a mixture combining 60 forward primers for TCR Vbeta segments and 13 reverse primers for TCR Jbeta segments was used. Amplification of the CDR3 region of rearranged TCR beta genes was performed with a multiplex PCR assay on genomic DNA. The Illumina HiSeq System was used to sequence the amplified TCR beta libraries as 87-base-pair reads. Regarding the original processing steps: A later analysis tallied around 82 million unique TCR beta chains across the 666 repertoires, and some 10 million of those chains were shared by two or more donors. Raw reads were error-corrected and collapsed into unique sequences with a nearest-neighbor algorithm that merged closely related sequences to remove PCR and sequencing errors. Alignment of CDR3 sequences to IMGT reference sequences was used to assign V, D and J gene segments. Each retained sequence needed at least a six-nucleotide match to both a V gene segment and a J gene segment. Rearrangements were classified as productive when the CDR3 lacked stop codons and remained in frame with V and J, and all other rearrangements were classified as non-productive. Following IMGT convention, CDR3 was defined as the stretch from the second conserved V-encoded cysteine to the conserved J-encoded phenylalanine. Sequences without an unambiguous match to a single V gene segment were excluded from the earlier analysis of 587 of the donors. An earlier analysis of over 450 of the donors classified V segments as functional when productive rearrangements were above 56.7% and as segregating when the standard deviation between donors was above 5%. To diagnose cytomegalovirus status from the catalog of TCR beta chain sequences, a statistical classification framework was built. In a later analysis, V and J genes were assigned by comparing TCR nucleotide sequences against IMGT/GENE-DB human TR gene sequences. In a later analysis, CDR3 sequences and most-parsimonious VDJ recombination scenarios were assigned using the TCRdist pipeline. In a later analysis, each TCR beta chain was defined by its CDR3 amino acid sequence together with its V-gene family, and reads without a unique V-gene family were excluded. To address suspected cross-contamination and a sequencing artifact, a later analysis removed over 500 highly shared, low-generation-probability nucleotide sequences. A later analysis calculated a clonal expansion index for each public chain from normalized within-repertoire ranks of inferred template counts. In a later analysis, generation probabilities were computed with a VDJ recombination model fitted to out-of-frame rearrangements, and the resulting probabilities were checked against IGoR. In a later analysis, hypergeometric tests were used to score TCR-TCR, TCR-HLA and TCR-CMV co-occurrence, with a repertoire-size bias correction applied to TCR pairs. To estimate false discovery rates, a later analysis permuted the HLA or CMV assignments 20 times. A later analysis grouped co-occurring TCRs with DBSCAN, adding TCRdist sequence similarity when clustering within HLA-allele-positive subsets. Repertoires with fewer than 30,000 or more than 120,000 public chains, plus five repertoires with anomalous nucleotide sharing, were excluded from co-occurrence clustering. TCRdb took over this immuneACCESS table, retaining in-frame rearrangements with V and J assigned. Such tables are incomplete; in checked studies, under half of the missing clones stem from an unresolved V gene, and the remainder is unexplained. V and J calls and clone size are as listed in that table; D and trimming were resolved from the DNA. This sample is represented by 110,000 to 150,000 clones; less than 85% of them were singletons. The top ten constitute around 9.1% of the sample.

Study-wide conclusions, independent of this receptor: Because counts were too low, about 18 rarely observed V segments, including chromosome 9 orphons, were excluded from the earlier analysis of 587 of the donors. Broadly in line with IMGT annotations, most TCR beta V segments showed up in productive rearrangements about 90% or about 30% of the time in an earlier analysis of approximately 600 of the donors. The study gave a list of 150 to 200 TCR beta chains associated with cytomegalovirus. Some IMGT-functional V segments, including TRBV6-2 and TRBV6-3, could not be told apart with the 87-base-pair reads, so those segments were excluded. Correlated functional status among segregating V segments might reflect linkage disequilibrium, but an unknown experimental factor could not be ruled out. According to the authors, the approach could potentially be generalized to other disease states and immunological phenotypes. Because some donors lacked HLA typing at each locus, the association tests relied only on the typed subset. Most CMV-associated TCR beta chains appeared to be HLA-restricted in a later analysis, and the HLA associations seemed to be driven largely by CMV exposure. A further reported finding was that TCR beta sequences accurately predicted the HLA-A and HLA-B alleles for most subjects in the first cohort. Strong co-occurrence of HLA alleles, especially DR and DQ, made assigning TCR associations to individual alleles difficult. The presence/absence analyses assumed that sequencing depth was roughly uniform across donors, and that assumption may not be true. In a later analysis, TCR association rates were found to vary across HLA loci, with the most associated TCRs seen for DRB1 alleles and the fewest for HLA-C alleles. Cytomegalovirus status was reported to be diagnosed by the classifier with high specificity and sensitivity in both the original and validation cohorts. Most TCR sequences were observed very rarely across donors, whereas some public TCRs were present in many individuals. In vitro tests confirmed that a few of the cytomegalovirus-associated TCR beta chains recognize cytomegalovirus antigens. A later genetic analysis reported fewer N-insertions in productive TCRs among donors in an Asian-associated ancestry cluster than the roughly 690-donor mean. CMV serostatus was the only immune exposure information available for the cohort. Specific HLA alleles were associated with roughly 17,000 TCR beta sequences at a false discovery rate of 0.05 in a later analysis. In a later analysis, HLA-associated TCR beta chains were found to be more clonally expanded and to have lower generation probabilities than equally common non-associated chains. The sequencing pipeline was judged likely to have produced a cluster of highly shared sequence variants as a technical artifact. In a later analysis, several top co-occurrence clusters were reported to appear linked to parvovirus B19, influenza, CMV and Epstein-Barr virus. V-gene and J-gene trimming of TCR beta chains was associated with a missense DCLRE1C variant in a later genetic analysis, and the association was replicated in an independent cohort. Only TCR beta chains were sequenced in this cohort, and the absence of alpha or paired-chain data limited detectable features.

The rearranged segments are TRBV5-1 and TRBJ2-3, with 7 junctional bases fitting TRBD1. The specimen sequenced was PBMCs. The clonotype comes from a woman in her fifties or sixties in good health and CMV-seropositive. The DNA reads TGCGCCAGCAGCTCCAGGGGGACGGATACGCAGTATTTT. Its protein product is CASSSRGTDTQYF.